This passage covers 3 T cell receptor beta chains from one sample sequenced in a study of blood T cell repertoires in COVID-19. Profiling relied on immunoSEQ multiplex PCR, and the TCRdb table lists in-frame clones only, not all of them. This sample has around 250,000 clones, with roughly nine tenths found just once. Sequencing was performed on PBMCs or T cells enriched from blood (not recorded which). The receptors were gathered from a human donor in a cohort exposed to, infected with or recovered from COVID-19 (not recorded which). The donor label of this sample is uncertain.

The rearrangement uses TRBV9 and TRBJ2-1; 13 nucleotides match TRBD2. The V segment lost 4 bases and the J segment 2 bases; nucleotides outside the gene matches: 6. The CDR3 covers 17 residues. Germline V gene sequence: CDR1 SGDLS, CDR2 YYNGEE. The CDR3 DNA sequence: TGTGCCAGCAGCCCGAGGACTAGCGGGGGCCCCTACAATGAGCAGTTCTTC. It codes for CASSPRTSGGPYNEQFF.

The J gene is TRBJ2-7, the V gene TRBV7-2; tentative D call: TRBD1 (5 bases). Trimming shortened V by 4 bases and J by 4 bases, and 11 bases separated the two germline ends. From germline, CDR1 is SGHTA and CDR2 FQGNSA. This CDR3 has 13 residues. This CDR3 reads CASSSQGGYEQYF. The CDR3, as DNA: TGTGCCAGCAGCTCTCAGGGTGGGTACGAGCAGTACTTC.

The chain is built from TRBV12-5 and TRBJ1-5; 8 positions agree with TRBD1. The J segment lost 0 bases and the V segment lost 6 bases, leaving 10 bases of the junction unmatched. The CDR3 is made up of 17 amino acids. Germline V gene data show CDR1 as LGHNT and CDR2 as FRNRAP. The CDR3: CASGPGQGPGSNQPQHF. The CDR3 DNA sequence: TGTGCTAGTGGCCCCGGACAGGGTCCTGGTAGCAATCAGCCCCAGCATTTT. The whole variable domain, filled in from reference TRBV12-5 and TRBJ1-5, reads DARVTQTPRHKVTEMGQEVTMRCQPILGHNTVFWYRQTMMQGLELLAYFRNRAPLDDSGMPKDRFSAEMPDATLATLKIQPSEPRDSAVYFCASGPGQGPGSNQPQHFGDGTRLSIL.